This T cell receptor (beta chain) was documented in a study of T cell changes during pregnancy in multiple sclerosis. Trimming cost V 3 bases and J 6 bases, with 12 bases left between them. The CDR3 has 13 amino acids. The V gene's germline CDR1 is KGHSH and CDR2 LQKENI. Clones were sequenced by immunoSEQ multiplex PCR, and TCRdb holds only the in-frame ones, with some missing. The table has 60,000 or so clones, 85% to 90% seen once. The chain recombines TRBV18 with TRBJ2-7; the D gene is possibly TRBD1 (6 bases). The sample in question was peripheral blood, obtained in the first trimester of pregnancy. The receptor was isolated from a female donor in good health, enrolled as a control in a pregnancy study. Here the CDR3 DNA reads TGTGCCAGCTCACCGGGGGACACCCGCGAGCAGTACTTC. This sequence encodes CASSPGDTREQYF.